The present TCR beta chain was sequenced within a study of cytomegalovirus exposure and HLA in healthy donors. General study findings and limits: Of the V segments, some could not be distinguished, including TRBV6-2 and TRBV6-3, and were excluded. In a later analysis, TCR beta V- and J-gene trimming showed a link to a missense DCLRE1C variant. The study put roughly 160 TCR beta chains on its list as cytomegalovirus-associated.

Worth noting for this clone: Its cognate antigen is unknown.

Use of 60 Vbeta and 13 Jbeta primers characterized the PCR. Generated by immunoSEQ multiplex PCR, the TCRdb table keeps only in-frame clones and is missing some. The repertoire holds 95,000 to 150,000 clones, with around three quarters as singletons. Germline-derived CDR1 and CDR2 are KGHSH and LQKENI. V shed 6 bases and J shed 0 bases, with 11 bases lying between them. The CDR3 has 15 amino acids. The receptor's source is a woman in her fifties or sixties in good health and CMV-seropositive. The sequencing sample was made of PBMCs. The genes are TRBV18 and TRBJ1-4; D perhaps matches TRBD1 (6 bases). The CDR3 sequence: CASSRGGATNEKLFF. The CDR3 DNA follows: TGTGCCAGCTCCCGAGGGGGGGCAACTAATGAAAAACTGTTTTTT.